Below, one T cell receptor beta chain is given with its context. The antigen remains unidentified. The PCR ran on 60 Vbeta and 13 Jbeta primers. Produced via immunoSEQ multiplex PCR; TCRdb's table is partial and in-frame only. This table has a few hundred thousand clones, 75% to 90% appearing once. This entry belongs to a study of cytomegalovirus exposure and HLA in healthy donors. Study conclusions and caveats: In a later analysis, the majority of CMV-associated beta chains seemingly showed HLA restriction. CMV antigen specificity was confirmed in vitro for three CMV-associated chains. In all likelihood, a cluster of highly shared sequence variants was a sequencing artifact.

CDR3 size: 14 residues. J lost 9 bases, V lost 6 bases, and 9 bases had no gene match. Germline V gene sequence: CDR1 ENHRY, CDR2 SYGVKD. The rearrangement links TRBV10-3 to TRBJ2-3; 10 positions match TRBD2. The source material was PBMCs. This sequence originates from a girl aged 2-9 years in good health and CMV-seronegative. The CDR3 loop is CAISTTSGSGTQYF. The CDR3 bases are TGTGCCATCAGCACGACTAGCGGGTCGGGAACGCAGTATTTT.